This T cell receptor beta chain was retrieved from a study of shared clonotypes between healthy human individuals (dated by TCRdb to 2018 to 2021). Turning to the overall study: A couple of women and three men aged 18 to 49 years were included in the cohort. For each donor, three plates each were used for CD4 naive and CD4 memory, two plates were used for CD8 naive, and one plate was used for CD8 memory. To estimate repertoire size and how much clonotypes are shared between individuals, the study performed deep sequencing of blood TCR repertoires from a few healthy adults. Libraries were prepared and TCR repertoires were sequenced by different laboratories using diverse techniques, in order to increase sequencing depth and limit assay-specific biases. Per donor, leukapheresis produced somewhere between about 0.94 and 8.9 billion PBMCs.

CDR1 and CDR2 are read off the germline V gene (reference sequence) as GTSNPN and SVGIG. V was cut back by 1 base and J by 1 base, leaving a gap of 12 bases between them. Spanning cysteine to phenylalanine, the CDR3 consists of 15 amino acids. Only the CDR3 portion is preserved as DNA: 45 bases, with reading frame beginning at the first base. The donors were healthy, HIV-negative adults with no recently reported acute infections or vaccinations. All donors were Caucasian adults living in Nashville, Tennessee, USA. Magnetic negative selection was used to enrich CD4+ T cells, after which naive cells were positively selected on CD45RA and the negative fraction became the memory subset. Blood was obtained by leukapheresis, after which PBMCs were separated by Ficoll-Histopaque density gradient centrifugation and cryopreserved in liquid nitrogen vapor phase. Purity and quantity of every magnetically sorted T cell population were checked by analytical flow cytometry. From each sorted fraction, genomic DNA was isolated and quantified by UV absorbance on a Nanodrop 2000c.

In the case of this clone: Its antigen has not been determined. No quality values exist for individual bases; no much larger clone is one base distant.

Using the deep immunoSEQ assay, multiplex PCR amplified TCR CDR3 regions from genomic DNA. Extracted genomic DNA from each cell subset was spread evenly across all wells of several immunoSEQ 96-well plates, with each plate serving as a replicate. For sorted subsets, each replicate PCR was loaded with approximately 200 ng genomic DNA, equivalent to roughly 30,000 T cell genomes. Purified libraries were quantified with a Qubit 3.0 fluorometer, sized on a Bioanalyzer 2100, and re-quantified with the KAPA Library Quantification kit. Every immunoSEQ 96-well plate was sequenced on a dedicated single-read 150-cycle Illumina NextSeq 550 flow cell. As for the authors' bioinformatics: Because only junctional sequences without quality scores were contained in the immunoSEQ output, filtering matching that applied to full-length reads could not be performed. To assign V/J genes and CDR3, sequences were annotated using PyIR, a Python wrapper for IgBLAST v1.9, with IMGT germline references. Reads were filtered out if the reads had weak V/J assignments (E-value above 1e-6), no CDR3, stop codons, out-of-frame junctions, or ambiguous translated residues. V3J clonotypes were defined by identical inferred V gene, J gene, and CDR3 amino acid sequence. The percentage overlap between two repertoires was calculated by dividing the number of shared unique clonotypes by the size of the smaller repertoire. RTK rarefaction, the Chao1 estimator, and Recon v2.1 estimates of unobserved clonotypes were used to assess repertoire richness. Generation probabilities for all TCRbeta clonotypes obtained by the gDNA method from a handful of donors were computed using OLGA. TCRdb holds this immuneACCESS table with in-frame rearrangements only. Some clones are missing; in checked studies, unresolved V genes explain under half, and the rest has no known cause. The DNA gave D and trimming, while V, J and clone size come from that table. This sample gives about 600,000 clones in total; approximately 97% of them show up just once. The ten largest account for around 0.057% of the sample.

Overall study results and their limits: Compared with non-shared clonotypes, clonotypes shared by all four sorted-subset donors had higher generation probabilities. When four donors were compared, the shared fraction of clonotypes was approximately 5% for naive CD4, around 3.5% for naive CD8, 2.3% for memory CD4, and 0.35% to 0.4% for memory CD8. Pairwise subsampling indicated that sequencing depth was expected to affect the degree of clonotype sharing among donors. Sampling was restricted to blood, and TCR repertoires in tissue are likely to differ from TCR repertoires in blood. The small number of donors limited the genetic and exposure-history diversity represented. Estimated clonotype richness was generally larger for naive than for memory subsets. Incomplete sequencing was indicated by rarefaction of sorted-subset datasets, despite the large sequencing depth.

This clonotype originated in a woman aged 25 to 45 in good health. The chain uses TRBV30 and TRBJ2-3, with no reliable assignment of the D segment. The source material was naive CD4+ T cells sorted from blood. The sample's cell subset or site label, in plain terms: CD45RA+ positively selected. The CDR3 is CAWSEGVIRTDTQYF. In nucleotides, the sequence is TGTGCCTGGAGTGAAGGCGTAATCCGCACAGATACGCAGTATTTT.